This record concerns one T cell receptor beta chain sequence. Its antigen is not identified. The CDR3 is 18 residues long. The trim removed 4 bases at V and 0 bases at J, leaving 12 bases unmatched. Sequencing was performed with immunoSEQ multiplex PCR; in TCRdb, only in-frame clones are kept and a portion is missing. Of about 97,000 clones listed, about nine tenths were seen once; the top ten hold 13% to 15%. These data come from a study of identifying expanded T cells in peripheral blood. The study's findings and limits: Variance in clone template counts between roughly two-week samples significantly increased with total template count across all healthy donors.

During the collection period, no donor immune events like infections were recorded. The TCR comes from a person aged 18 to 75 in good health. The V gene is TRBV5-3, the J gene TRBJ1-5; the match to TRBD1 covers 8 bases. TRBV5-3 is annotated as an ORF whose role is uncertain. The sequenced sample was blood. DNA for the CDR3: TGTGCCAGAAGCCCGACGGGACAGGCGGTGGGTAGCAATCAGCCCCAGCATTTT. Its protein is CARSPTGQAVGSNQPQHF.